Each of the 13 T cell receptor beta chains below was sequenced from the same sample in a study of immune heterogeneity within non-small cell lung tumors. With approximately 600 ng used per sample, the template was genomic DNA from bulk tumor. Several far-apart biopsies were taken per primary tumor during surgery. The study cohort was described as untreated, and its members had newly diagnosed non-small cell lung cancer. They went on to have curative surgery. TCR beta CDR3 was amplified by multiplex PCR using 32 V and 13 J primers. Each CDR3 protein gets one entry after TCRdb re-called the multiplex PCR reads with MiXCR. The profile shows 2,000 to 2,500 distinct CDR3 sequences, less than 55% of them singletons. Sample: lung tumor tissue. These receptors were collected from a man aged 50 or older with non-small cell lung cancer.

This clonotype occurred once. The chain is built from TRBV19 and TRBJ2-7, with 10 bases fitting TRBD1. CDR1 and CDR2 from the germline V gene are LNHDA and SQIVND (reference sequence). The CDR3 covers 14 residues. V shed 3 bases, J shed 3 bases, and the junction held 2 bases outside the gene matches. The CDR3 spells CASSIRDRGYEQYF. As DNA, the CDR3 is TGTGCCAGTAGTATCCGGGACAGGGGCTACGAGCAGTACTTC.

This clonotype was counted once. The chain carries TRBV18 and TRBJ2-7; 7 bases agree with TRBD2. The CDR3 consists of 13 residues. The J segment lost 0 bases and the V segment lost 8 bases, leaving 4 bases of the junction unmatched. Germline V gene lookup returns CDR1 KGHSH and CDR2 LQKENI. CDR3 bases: TGTGCCAGCACGCGGGAGAGCTCCTACGAGCAGTACTTC. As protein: CASTRESSYEQYF.

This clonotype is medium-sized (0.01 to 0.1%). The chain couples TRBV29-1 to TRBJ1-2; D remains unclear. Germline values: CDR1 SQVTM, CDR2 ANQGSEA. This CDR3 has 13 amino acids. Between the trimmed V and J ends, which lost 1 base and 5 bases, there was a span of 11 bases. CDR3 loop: CSVEVKGFYGYTF. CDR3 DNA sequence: TGCAGCGTTGAAGTAAAAGGTTTTTATGGCTACACCTTC.

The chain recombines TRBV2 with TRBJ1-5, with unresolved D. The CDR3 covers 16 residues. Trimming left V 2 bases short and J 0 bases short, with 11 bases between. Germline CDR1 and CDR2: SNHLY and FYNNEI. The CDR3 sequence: CASSERPPYSNQPQHF. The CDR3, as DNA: TGTGCCAGCAGTGAACGGCCTCCTTATAGCAATCAGCCCCAGCATTTT.

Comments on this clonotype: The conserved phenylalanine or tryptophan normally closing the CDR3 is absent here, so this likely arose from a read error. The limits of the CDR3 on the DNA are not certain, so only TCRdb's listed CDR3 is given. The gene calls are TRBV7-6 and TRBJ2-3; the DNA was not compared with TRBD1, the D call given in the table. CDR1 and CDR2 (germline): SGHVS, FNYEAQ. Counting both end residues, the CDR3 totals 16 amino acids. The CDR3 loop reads CASSSVGGDYEQYFGP.

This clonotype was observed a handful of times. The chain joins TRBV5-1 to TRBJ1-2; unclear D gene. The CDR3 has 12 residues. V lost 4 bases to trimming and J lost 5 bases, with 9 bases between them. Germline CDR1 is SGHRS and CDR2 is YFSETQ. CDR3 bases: TGCGCCAGCAGCCCCCGAGAATATGGCTACACCTTC. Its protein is CASSPREYGYTF.

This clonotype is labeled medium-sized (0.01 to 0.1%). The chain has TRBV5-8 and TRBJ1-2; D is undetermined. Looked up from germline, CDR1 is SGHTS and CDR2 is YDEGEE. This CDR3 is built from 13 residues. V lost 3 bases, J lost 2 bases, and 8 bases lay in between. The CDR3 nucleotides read TGTGCCAGCAGCTCACCGCCGAACTATGGCTACACCTTC. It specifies CASSSPPNYGYTF.

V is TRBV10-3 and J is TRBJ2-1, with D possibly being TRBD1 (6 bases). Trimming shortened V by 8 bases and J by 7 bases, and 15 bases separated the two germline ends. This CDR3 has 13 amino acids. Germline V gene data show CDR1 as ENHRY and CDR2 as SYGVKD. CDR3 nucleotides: TGTGCCATCTGGTCAGGGGAAAGTAATGAGCAGTTCTTC. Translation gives CAIWSGESNEQFF.

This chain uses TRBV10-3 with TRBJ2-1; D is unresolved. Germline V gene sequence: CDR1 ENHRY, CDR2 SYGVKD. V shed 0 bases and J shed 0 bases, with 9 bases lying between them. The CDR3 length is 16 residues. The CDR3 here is CAISESMAGSYNEQFF. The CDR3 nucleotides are TGTGCCATCAGTGAGTCGATGGCAGGCTCCTACAATGAGCAGTTCTTC.

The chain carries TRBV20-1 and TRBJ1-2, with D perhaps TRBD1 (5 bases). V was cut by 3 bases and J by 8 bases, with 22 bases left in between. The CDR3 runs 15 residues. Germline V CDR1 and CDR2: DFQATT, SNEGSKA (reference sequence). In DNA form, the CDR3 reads TGCAGTGCTAGCCAATTTCAGGGACGGCACTGGGGCTACACCTTC. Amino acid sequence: CSASQFQGRHWGYTF.

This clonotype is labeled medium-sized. The CDR3 reads CSARDSSGGTGELFF. Here the CDR3 DNA reads TGCAGTGCTAGAGATTCGTCAGGGGGAACCGGGGAGCTGTTTTTT. This chain links TRBV20-1 with TRBJ2-2, with 7 bases identical to TRBD1. The CDR3 has 15 residues. V gave up 0 bases and J gave up 5 bases; unmatched junction bases: 6. The V gene's germline CDR1 is DFQATT and CDR2 SNEGSKA (reference sequence).

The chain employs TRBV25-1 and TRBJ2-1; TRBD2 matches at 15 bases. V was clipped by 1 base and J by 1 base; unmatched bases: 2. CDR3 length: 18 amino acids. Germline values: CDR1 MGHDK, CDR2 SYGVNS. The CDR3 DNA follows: TGTGCCAGCAGTGAATTTGGGACTAGCGGGAGGTCCTACAATGAGCAGTTCTTC. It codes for CASSEFGTSGRSYNEQFF.

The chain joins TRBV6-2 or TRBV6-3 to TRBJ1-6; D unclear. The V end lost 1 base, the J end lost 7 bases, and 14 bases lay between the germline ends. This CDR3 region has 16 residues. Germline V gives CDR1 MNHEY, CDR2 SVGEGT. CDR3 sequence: CASSYLGAGPNSPLHF. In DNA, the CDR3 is TGTGCCAGCAGTTACTTGGGTGCTGGGCCAAATTCACCCCTCCACTTT.